This is a list of T cell receptor beta chains from one sample in a study of neurological immune-mediated disorders. TCRdb independently ran MiXCR on the 5' RACE reads; one entry per CDR3 protein. Among under 90,000 distinct CDR3 sequences, 10% were seen once, and the ten largest hold around 2%. Material: PBMCs. All receptors derive from a man in his forties or fifties in good health. Both conserved end residues are part of each CDR3. D genes are given only for firm matches. Clone size appears in some rows only: once, few, many, or a class for an expanded clone.

v_gene,j_gene,d_gene,abundance,CDR3nt,CDR3aa
TRBV29-1,TRBJ1-2,.,.,TGCAGCGTAGACGGGGGGTCAGCTAACTACTGCTACACCTTC,CSVDGGSANYCYTF
TRBV6-2/TRBV6-3,TRBJ2-1,TRBD2,.,TGTGCCAGCAGGGACGGGAGCGGGAGACCAAATGAGCAGTTCTTC,CASRDGSGRPNEQFF
TRBV28,TRBJ1-5,.,many,TGTGCCAGCAGCCGAGGGCCGGGCAATCAGCCCCAGCATTTT,CASSRGPGNQPQHF
TRBV5-6,TRBJ2-2,.,many,TGTGCCAGCAGCCCCATGTGGACCGGGGAGCTGTTTTTT,CASSPMWTGELFF
TRBV5-1,TRBJ2-7,TRBD1,many,TGCGCCAGCAGCTTGGAGGACAGGTCTCGGGAGCAGTACTTC,CASSLEDRSREQYF
TRBV5-1,TRBJ1-4,.,many,TGCGCCAGCAGCTTCCTCCCCGGGGGGGGGATTAATGAAAAACTGTTTTTT,CASSFLPGGGINEKLFF
TRBV27,TRBJ2-3,.,many,TGTGCCAGCACTCCCGGTTTAGGGACAGATACGCAGTATTTT,CASTPGLGTDTQYF
TRBV27,TRBJ1-1,.,few,TGTGCCAGCAGTTTAACATCAGGGACTACTGAAGCTTTCTTT,CASSLTSGTTEAFF
TRBV6-6,TRBJ1-1,.,many,TGTGCCAGCAGCCCTCGAGGGTGGGACACTGAAGCTTTCTTT,CASSPRGWDTEAFF
TRBV6-5,TRBJ1-2,.,many,TGTGCCAGCTCCTCCGCGGAGGGACTCTATGGCTACACCTTC,CASSSAEGLYGYTF
TRBV6-1,TRBJ1-1,.,many,TGTGCCGGCGGAGGTACGGCCACTGAAGCTTTCTTT,CAGGGTATEAFF
TRBV20-1,TRBJ1-1,.,few,TGCAGTGCTAGAGTTGAGGGGTTAGTCACTGAAGCTTTCTTT,CSARVEGLVTEAFF
TRBV29-1,TRBJ1-5,.,few,TGCAGCGCTACTGAGGGGGGTGGTCAGCCCCAGCATTTT,CSATEGGGQPQHF
TRBV7-2,TRBJ1-3,.,many,TGTGCCAGCACTCTACTTCAGGGCTCTGGAAACACCATATATTTT,CASTLLQGSGNTIYF
TRBV16,TRBJ2-7,.,many,TGTGCCAGCAGCCAAGGGCTGGGGGTCGCCTACGAGCAGTACTTC,CASSQGLGVAYEQYF
TRBV10-1,TRBJ2-3,.,few,TGCGCCAGCAGTGCACGGGGGAACACAGATACGCAGTATTTT,CASSARGNTDTQYF
TRBV12-3/TRBV12-4,TRBJ2-1,TRBD1,.,TGTGCCAGCAGGGGACAGGGATCCTACAATGAGCAGTTCTTC,CASRGQGSYNEQFF
TRBV20-1,TRBJ2-5,.,many,TGCAGTGGGGAAGGGCAAGAGACCCAGTACTTC,CSGEGQETQYF
TRBV12-3/TRBV12-4,TRBJ2-7,.,many,TGTGCCAGCAGTTTAGAGGTCAACTACGAGCAGTACTTC,CASSLEVNYEQYF
TRBV6-5,TRBJ2-3,TRBD2,many,TGTGCCAGCAGTCCAGCGGGAGTGGGGCCAGATACGCAGTATTTT,CASSPAGVGPDTQYF
TRBV20-1,TRBJ2-3,.,few,TGCAGTGCTAAAACAGGAGCCAGGGGCACAGATACGCAGTATTTT,CSAKTGARGTDTQYF
TRBV11-2,TRBJ2-6,.,many,TGTGCCAGCAGCTTATTATACTCTGGGGCCAACGTCCTGACTTTC,CASSLLYSGANVLTF
TRBV28,TRBJ2-5,.,.,TGTGCCAGCAGTTTCATCTCGGACCAGTACTTC,CASSFISDQYF
TRBV29-1,TRBJ2-5,.,many,TGCAGCGTTTACGCGGCCCCTCAGGGGACCCAGTACTTC,CSVYAAPQGTQYF
TRBV20-1,TRBJ2-7,.,many,TGCAGTGCCCAAGTGCCCTCGGTCTCCTACGAGCAGTACTTC,CSAQVPSVSYEQYF
TRBV5-1,TRBJ1-5,.,many,TGCGCCAGCAGCCTTACTTTTAATCAGCCCCAGCATTTT,CASSLTFNQPQHF
TRBV12-3/TRBV12-4,TRBJ2-1,TRBD1,many,TGTGCCAGCAGACTGGGAACAGGGGGCGGAGGGGAGCAGTTCTTC,CASRLGTGGGGEQFF
TRBV7-9,TRBJ2-5,.,few,TGTGCCAGCAGCCTATTGGGAGATTACCAAGAGACCCAGTACTTC,CASSLLGDYQETQYF
TRBV7-6,TRBJ2-2,TRBD1,many,TGTGCCAGCAGCTTGAGAGGGGGCGAAACCGGGGAGCTGTTTTTT,CASSLRGGETGELFF
TRBV7-3,TRBJ2-2,TRBD1,many,TGTGCCAGCAGCCCCGGGACAGCGAACACCGGGGAGCTGTTTTTT,CASSPGTANTGELFF
TRBV7-8,TRBJ2-7,TRBD2,many,TGTGCCAGCAGCCAAGAGATCGGGGGGGCCGCGTGGGAGCAGTACTTC,CASSQEIGGAAWEQYF
TRBV5-1,TRBJ2-7,.,many,TGCGCCAGCACCCCCAGCACCGGGGTGGGCGAGCAGTACTTC,CASTPSTGVGEQYF
TRBV20-1,TRBJ2-7,.,many,TGCAGTGCTAGAGATAGGAATAGGGGGACCGGCTCCTACGAGCAGTACTTC,CSARDRNRGTGSYEQYF
TRBV5-1,TRBJ2-1,.,many,TGCGCCAGCAGCTTTATGGCAGGGGCCTACAATGAGCAGTTCTTC,CASSFMAGAYNEQFF
TRBV12-3/TRBV12-4,TRBJ1-2,.,many,TGTGCCAGCAGCCAAACTGAGGTCGATGGCTACACCTTC,CASSQTEVDGYTF
TRBV12-3/TRBV12-4,TRBJ2-7,.,many,TGTGCCAGCAGTTTTTACCCGGTAGATAACGAGCAGTACTTC,CASSFYPVDNEQYF
TRBV29-1,TRBJ1-1,TRBD1,few,TGCAGCGTTGAATCAGGGGGCACTGAAGCTTTCTTT,CSVESGGTEAFF
TRBV6-5,TRBJ2-1,TRBD2,many,TGTGCCAGCAGTTACCCCGGACTAGCGGGAGGGCCGTGGGTAGATGAGCAGTTCTTC,CASSYPGLAGGPWVDEQFF
TRBV29-1,TRBJ1-2,.,many,TGCAGCGTGGACCACCCCGTTCGCCCAGGGGCTACCTTC,CSVDHPVRPGATF
TRBV6-5,TRBJ2-5,.,few,TGTGCAACCTATGCGGGCGGCTACCAAGAGACCCAGTACTTC,CATYAGGYQETQYF
TRBV20-1,TRBJ2-3,TRBD2,many,TGCAGCATAGGGGGACTAGCGGGAGACACAGATACGCAGTATTTT,CSIGGLAGDTDTQYF
TRBV29-1,TRBJ1-1,TRBD1,.,TGCAGCGGAGGACAGGGGAGGAACACTGAAGCTTTCTTT,CSGGQGRNTEAFF
TRBV30,TRBJ1-5,.,.,TGTGCCTGGAGTCCTGACGGTAGCAATCAGCCCCAGCATTTT,CAWSPDGSNQPQHF
TRBV7-3,TRBJ1-2,.,many,TGTGCCAGCAGCCCCCATCGTAACTATGGCTACACCTTC,CASSPHRNYGYTF
TRBV6-1,TRBJ2-7,.,many,TGTGCCAGCAGTGAATCAGGAGTGACTTACGAGCAGTACTTC,CASSESGVTYEQYF
TRBV6-6,TRBJ1-6,.,many,TGTGCCAGCAGTCCCGGGACCCCCAATTCACCCCTCCACTTT,CASSPGTPNSPLHF
TRBV20-1,TRBJ2-5,.,many,TGCAGTGCTACCGGGGTTGGGTTGGAGACCCAGTACTTC,CSATGVGLETQYF
TRBV29-1,TRBJ2-7,.,many,TGCAGCGTTGAAGATTGGAGATCCGACCGACCAGACGAGCAGTACTTC,CSVEDWRSDRPDEQYF
TRBV6-6,TRBJ2-7,.,many,TGTGCCAGCTCGGGGGTTACCTACGAGCAGTACTTC,CASSGVTYEQYF
TRBV27,TRBJ1-4,TRBD1,many,TGTGCCAGCAGGCGAGGACAGGTCGAAAAACTGTTTTTT,CASRRGQVEKLFF
TRBV4-1,TRBJ2-7,.,many,TGCGCCAGCAGCCAAGACATCTCCTACGAGCAGTACTTC,CASSQDISYEQYF
TRBV5-1,TRBJ2-5,.,many,TGCGCCAGCAGCGGATGGGACGTTCAAGAGACCCTGTACTTC,CASSGWDVQETLYF
TRBV5-6,TRBJ2-1,TRBD2,many,TGTGCCAGCAGCTTAGAACAGGGACTAGCGTCCTTTGAGCAGTTCTTC,CASSLEQGLASFEQFF
TRBV5-1,TRBJ2-7,.,many,TGCGCCAGCAGCTTGGCCTCCCGTGGGGGCGAGCAGTACTTC,CASSLASRGGEQYF
TRBV28,TRBJ1-2,.,many,TGTGCCAGCAGTTTTCGGGGGGCGATTAATGGCTACACCTTC,CASSFRGAINGYTF